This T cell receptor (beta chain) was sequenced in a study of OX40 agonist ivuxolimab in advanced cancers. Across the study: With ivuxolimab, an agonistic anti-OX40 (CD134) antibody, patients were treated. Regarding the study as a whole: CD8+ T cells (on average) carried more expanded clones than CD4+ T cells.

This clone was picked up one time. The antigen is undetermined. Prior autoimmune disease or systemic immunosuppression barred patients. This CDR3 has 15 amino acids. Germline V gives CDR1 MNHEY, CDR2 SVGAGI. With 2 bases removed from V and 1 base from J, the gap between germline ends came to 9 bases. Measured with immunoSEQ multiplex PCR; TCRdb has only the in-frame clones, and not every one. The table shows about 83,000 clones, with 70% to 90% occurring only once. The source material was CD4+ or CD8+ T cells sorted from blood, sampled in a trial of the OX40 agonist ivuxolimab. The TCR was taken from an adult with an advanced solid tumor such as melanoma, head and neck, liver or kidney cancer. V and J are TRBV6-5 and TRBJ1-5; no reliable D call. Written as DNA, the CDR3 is TGTGCCAGCAGTTACGACTCGCGAAGCAATCAGCCCCAGCATTTT. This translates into CASSYDSRSNQPQHF.